This T cell receptor (beta chain) was observed in a study of blood T cells in healthy people across ages. PCR was performed a second time for about 7 to 12 cycles using a sample-barcoded 5' primer and a J-beta primer mix. Each cDNA molecule, via a template-switch adaptor with 12 random nucleotides, was tagged. MiXCR was run by TCRdb on the 5' RACE reads, yielding one entry per CDR3 protein. Of about 760,000 distinct CDR3 sequences listed, around 25% are singletons. Whole-study results and caveats: Both higher diversity and more naive CD4+ cells marked long-lived donors when set against aged donors.

Healthy Russian Caucasian donors spanned ages about 6 to 90 years. The total RNA that was extracted per sample amounted to at least 5 micrograms. V lost 10 bases, J lost 3 bases, and 19 bases lay in between. There are 15 residues in the CDR3. A note on this clonotype: Its cognate antigen is unknown.

The same sample was also studied in work on T cells of mothers and their children.

The chain joins TRBV12-3 or TRBV12-4 to TRBJ1-3; possibly TRBD1 for D (6 bases). The sequencing sample was made of blood. The sequence was obtained from a boy between 5 and 17 years old in good health. This CDR3 is CATQRGGVLGNTIYF. CDR3 in DNA: TGTGCCACCCAAAGAGGGGGGGTACTTGGAAACACCATATATTTT.